The next 21 T cell receptor beta chains were all read from a single sample in a study of response to subunit inactivated influenza vaccine. TCRdb passed the RT-PCR reads through MiXCR, listing each CDR3 protein once. The sample consists of 500,000 or so distinct CDR3 sequences, more than 15% of them appearing once. The sample consisted of CD4+ T cells sorted from PBMCs, taken less than 30 months after vaccination. The receptors were sampled from a man aged 45 to 75 who received an inactivated influenza vaccine.

The chain recombines TRBV7-9 with TRBJ2-2; 12 bases fit TRBD2. CDR1 and CDR2 from the germline V gene are SEHNR and FQNEAQ (reference sequence). CDR3 size: 17 residues. Trimming cost V 3 bases and J 5 bases; bases outside gene matches: 7. CDR3 nucleotides: TGTGCCAGCAGCTTTCTAGCGGGGGGGCTCCGAACCGGGGAGCTGTTTTTT. It specifies CASSFLAGGLRTGELFF.

This chain links TRBV7-6 with TRBJ2-1; 8 nucleotides match TRBD1. This CDR3 comprises 16 residues. V gave up 5 bases and J gave up 1 base; unmatched junction bases: 7. Germline CDR1 reads SGHVS; CDR2 reads FNYEAQ. Here the CDR3 reads CASSHTQGASYNEQFF. The CDR3 coding sequence is TGTGCCAGCAGCCACACCCAGGGGGCATCCTACAATGAGCAGTTCTTC.

This clonotype has a handful of counts. The CDR3 reads CASSLFEGSEQYF. In DNA form, the CDR3 reads TGTGCCAGCAGTTTATTCGAGGGAAGCGAGCAGTACTTC. V and J are TRBV27 and TRBJ2-7, with a tentative D call TRBD2 (5 bases). Germline V gives CDR1 MNHEY, CDR2 SMNVEV (reference sequence). The CDR3 loop spans 13 amino acids. Trimming left V 1 base short and J 6 bases short, with 10 bases between.

The chain carries TRBV6-5 and TRBJ1-1; D remains ambiguous. The germline V gene has CDR1 MNHEY and CDR2 SVGAGI. CDR3 length: 14 residues. Trimming pared 4 bases from V and 3 bases from J, leaving 12 bases between. The CDR3 protein is CASSSNARDTEAFF. CDR3 in DNA: TGTGCCAGCAGTTCCAACGCTAGGGACACTGAAGCTTTCTTT.

This clonotype was picked up a small number of times. The chain couples TRBV3-1 to TRBJ2-2; D is ambiguous. V was clipped by 4 bases and J by 6 bases, with 15 bases between them. This CDR3 is 15 amino acids long. CDR1 is LGHDT, CDR2 YNNKEL, per germline (reference sequence). The CDR3 spells CASSPRAPPAGELFF. In nucleotides, the CDR3 is TGTGCCAGCAGCCCCCGGGCCCCCCCAGCCGGGGAGCTGTTTTTT.

The chain couples TRBV14 to TRBJ2-5; D gene unclear. The CDR3 extends over 15 amino acids. Looked up from germline, CDR1 is SGHDN and CDR2 is FVKESK. V shed 0 bases and J shed 5 bases, with 13 bases lying between them. The CDR3: CASSQDVRGMETQYF. CDR3 DNA sequence: TGTGCCAGCAGCCAAGACGTCCGTGGTATGGAGACCCAGTACTTC.

This chain uses TRBV3-1 with TRBJ1-6; D unresolved. Germline lookup yields CDR1 LGHDT and CDR2 YNNKEL (reference sequence). The length of the CDR3 is 14 residues. The CDR3 loop reads CAARGDYYNSPLHF. CDR3 DNA: TGTGCAGCTCGCGGAGACTACTATAATTCACCCCTCCACTTT.

This clonotype was picked up many times. This chain connects TRBV3-1 to TRBJ2-7; the match to TRBD2 covers 10 bases. With V trimmed by 4 bases and J by 2 bases, 5 bases remained unmatched. The CDR3 spans 15 residues. Germline loops: CDR1 LGHDT, CDR2 YNNKEL (reference sequence). CDR3 nucleotide sequence: TGTGCCAGCAGCCTAGGACTAGCGGCCGCCTACGAGCAGTACTTC. This translates into CASSLGLAAAYEQYF.

The chain couples TRBV5-1 to TRBJ2-1, with TRBD1 matching 7 bases. The CDR3 length is 15 residues. Germline V CDR1 and CDR2: SGHRS, YFSETQ. V trimming: 5 bases; J trimming: 6 bases; junction bases outside the gene matches: 11. CDR3 region: CASRFGTGVSNEQFF. The CDR3 DNA reads TGCGCCAGCAGGTTCGGAACAGGGGTGTCCAATGAGCAGTTCTTC.

The chain carries TRBV20-1 and TRBJ1-6; tentatively, D is TRBD1 (5 bases). The germline V and J ends were trimmed by 0 bases and 12 bases, with 12 bases remaining between them. Germline V gives CDR1 DFQATT, CDR2 SNEGSKA (reference sequence). The CDR3 totals 13 residues. In nucleotides, the CDR3 is TGCAGTGCTAGAGATCGAGGGGTGGTACCCCTCCACTTT. Protein product: CSARDRGVVPLHF.

This clonotype has more than one count but fewer than ten. This chain connects TRBV9 to TRBJ2-2, with 12 bases aligning to TRBD2. CDR3 length: 17 residues. The J segment lost 6 bases and the V segment lost 4 bases, leaving 10 bases of the junction unmatched. Per germline, CDR1 SGDLS and CDR2 YYNGEE. In DNA, the CDR3 is TGTGCCAGCAGCCATTACTCCTGGACTAGCGGGGCCGGGGAGCTGTTTTTT. This translates into CASSHYSWTSGAGELFF.

In its sample, this clonotype was seen a few times. The J gene is TRBJ2-1, the V gene TRBV11-2, with 8 bases aligning to TRBD2. The ends lost 4 bases at V and 6 bases at J; junction bases unmatched: 14. The CDR3 covers 17 residues. Per the germline V gene, CDR1 is SGHAT and CDR2 is FQNNGV. The CDR3 loop reads CASSSTEGAGVLNEQFF. Written as DNA, the CDR3 is TGTGCCAGCAGCTCGACCGAGGGAGCGGGGGTTCTCAATGAGCAGTTCTTC.

The chain uses TRBV11-2 and TRBJ2-1, with 8 bases fitting TRBD2. Germline CDR1 and CDR2: SGHAT and FQNNGV. Trimming cost V 6 bases and J 7 bases; bases outside gene matches: 14. The CDR3 consists of 16 residues. CDR3 loop: CASSTARGGAYNEQFF. CDR3 DNA sequence: TGTGCCAGCAGTACCGCCCGGGGGGGCGCGTATAATGAGCAGTTCTTC.

This sequence joins TRBV4-2 and TRBJ2-5; D uncertain. Germline V gene lookup returns CDR1 LGHNA and CDR2 YNFKEQ. Trimming stripped 1 base from V and 5 bases from J, with 11 bases between. The CDR3 extends over 14 amino acids. CDR3 DNA: TGTGCCAGCAGCCAAGGTCTAGTAGGGGAGACCCAGTACTTC. It codes for CASSQGLVGETQYF.

The J gene is TRBJ1-1, the V gene TRBV12-3 or TRBV12-4; a weak D match, TRBD1 (6 bases). Trimming left V 3 bases short and J 3 bases short, with 8 bases between. The CDR3 loop spans 13 amino acids. Here the CDR3 DNA reads TGTGCCAGCAGTTTGGGGGGGCACACTGAAGCTTTCTTT. This translates into CASSLGGHTEAFF.

This clonotype showed up just a few times. The chain carries TRBV4-2 and TRBJ1-6, with D uncertain. The V gene's germline CDR1 is LGHNA and CDR2 YNFKEQ. CDR3 size: 14 residues. V was cut by 0 bases and J by 14 bases, with 14 bases left in between. CDR3 protein: CASSQDRGGRSLHF. CDR3 DNA sequence: TGTGCCAGCAGCCAAGATCGGGGAGGGCGGTCCCTCCACTTT.

This clonotype was found a few times. The chain is built from TRBV5-1 and TRBJ2-2; TRBD1 is a possible D gene (5 bases). Germline CDR1 SGHRS, CDR2 YFSETQ. V lost 0 bases to trimming and J lost 0 bases, with 15 bases between them. The CDR3 covers 18 residues. The DNA of the CDR3 is TGCGCCAGCAGCTTGGGACAGCTGAAATATACGAACACCGGGGAGCTGTTTTTT. This sequence encodes CASSLGQLKYTNTGELFF.

This clonotype occurred many times. The chain is built from TRBV28 and TRBJ1-1; D is perhaps TRBD1 (5 bases). Between the trimmed V and J ends, which lost 10 bases and 5 bases, there was a span of 11 bases. The CDR3 is 11 residues long. Germline loops: CDR1 MDHEN, CDR2 SYDVKM. The CDR3 DNA is TGTGCCATCGCGGAGGGGACTGAAGCTTTCTTT. This codes for CAIAEGTEAFF.

Only one count was recorded for this clonotype. The chain employs TRBV9 and TRBJ2-7; TRBD2 matches at 12 bases. This CDR3 spans 18 amino acids. V lost 3 bases, J lost 3 bases, and 13 bases stayed unmatched. Germline lookup yields CDR1 SGDLS and CDR2 YYNGEE. The CDR3 DNA reads as TGTGCCAGCAGCGGAGGGACTAGCGGGCCGGCTGCTGGCTACGAGCAGTACTTC. The encoded protein is CASSGGTSGPAAGYEQYF.

There are a few counts of this clonotype. The V call is TRBV5-1, the J call TRBJ2-7; tentatively, D is TRBD1 (6 bases). Trimming took 3 bases from V and 4 from J, leaving 14 bases between them. The CDR3 has 14 amino acids. Germline V gives CDR1 SGHRS, CDR2 YFSETQ. The CDR3 DNA sequence: TGCGCCAGCAGCTACCGGACAGCGAATTACGAGCAGTACTTC. It specifies CASSYRTANYEQYF.

This sequence joins TRBV29-1 and TRBJ2-1, with D maybe TRBD1 (5 bases). Germline CDR1 is SQVTM and CDR2 is ANQGSEA. With 8 bases removed from V and 0 bases from J, the gap between germline ends came to 11 bases. The length of the CDR3 is 13 residues. CDR3 DNA: TGCAGCTCGGCAGGGATCTCCTACAATGAGCAGTTCTTC. This sequence encodes CSSAGISYNEQFF.